This TCR beta chain was sequenced in a study of T cell responses to AZD1222 COVID-19 vaccine. Losses at the gene ends were 3 bases for V and 0 bases for J; bases not matched to a gene: 10. The CDR3 extends over 16 amino acids. Germline V gene sequence: CDR1 GTSNPN, CDR2 SVGIG (reference sequence). Clones were read by immunoSEQ multiplex PCR, and TCRdb kept only the in-frame ones, dropping some. The table shows 140,000 to 150,000 clones, with approximately 90% occurring only once. The receptor comes from an adult who received the AZD1222 COVID-19 vaccine. The chain recombines TRBV30 with TRBJ1-1, with 7 nucleotides matching TRBD1. Sequencing used peripheral blood, obtained 28 days after the second AZD1222 dose. The CDR3 reads CAWSQKTQGMNTEAFF. DNA for the CDR3: TGTGCCTGGAGCCAGAAAACACAGGGGATGAACACTGAAGCTTTCTTT.